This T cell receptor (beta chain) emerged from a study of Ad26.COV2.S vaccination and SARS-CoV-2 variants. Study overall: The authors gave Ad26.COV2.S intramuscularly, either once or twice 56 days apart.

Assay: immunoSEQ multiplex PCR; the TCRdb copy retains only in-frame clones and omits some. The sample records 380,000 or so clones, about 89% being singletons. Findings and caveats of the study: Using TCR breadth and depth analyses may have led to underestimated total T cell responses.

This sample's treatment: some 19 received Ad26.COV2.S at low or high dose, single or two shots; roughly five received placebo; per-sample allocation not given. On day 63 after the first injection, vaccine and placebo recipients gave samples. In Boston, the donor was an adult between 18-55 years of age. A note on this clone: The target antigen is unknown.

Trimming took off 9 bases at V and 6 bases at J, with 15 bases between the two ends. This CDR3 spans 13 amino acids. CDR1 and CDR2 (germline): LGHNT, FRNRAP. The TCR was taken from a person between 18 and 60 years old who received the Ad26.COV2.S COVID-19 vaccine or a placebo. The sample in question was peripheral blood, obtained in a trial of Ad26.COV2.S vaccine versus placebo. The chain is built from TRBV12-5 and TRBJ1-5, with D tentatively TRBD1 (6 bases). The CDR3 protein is CASRGTTGQPQHF. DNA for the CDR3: TGTGCTAGCCGGGGGACAACGGGTCAGCCCCAGCATTTT. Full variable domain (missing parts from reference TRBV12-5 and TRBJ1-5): DARVTQTPRHKVTEMGQEVTMRCQPILGHNTVFWYRQTMMQGLELLAYFRNRAPLDDSGMPKDRFSAEMPDATLATLKIQPSEPRDSAVYFCASRGTTGQPQHFGDGTRLSIL.